Listed below are T cell receptor beta chains from one sample, sequenced in a study of shared clonotypes between healthy human individuals. Profiling relied on immunoSEQ multiplex PCR, and the TCRdb table lists in-frame clones only, not all of them. The sample includes 2 million to 2.5 million clones, 95% seen only once; the top ten take around 0.13%. The source material was naive CD4+ T cells sorted from blood. The receptors stem from a man between 18 and 29 years old in good health. CDR3s include the opening cysteine and the closing phenylalanine or tryptophan. A D gene is named only where the DNA matches it firmly. Some rows mark clone size as missing; the rest say once, few, many or name a class of expanded clone.

j_call d_call v_call clone_size cdr3_aa cdr3_nt
TRBJ1-3 NA TRBV7-2 once CASSLADRSLNTIYF TGTGCCAGCAGCTTAGCTGATAGAAGTCTAAACACCATATATTTT
TRBJ1-6 NA TRBV6-5 NA CASSYESEANSPLHF TGTGCCAGCAGTTACGAGAGTGAAGCTAATTCACCCCTCCACTTT
TRBJ2-4 NA TRBV25-1 NA CASSSMANIQYF TGTGCCAGCAGCTCCATGGCGAACATTCAGTACTTC
TRBJ1-4 TRBD1 TRBV2 NA CASSEEQGRGEKLFF TGTGCCAGCAGTGAGGAACAGGGGCGTGGGGAAAAACTGTTTTTT
TRBJ2-7 NA TRBV20-1 NA CSSIEGYEQYF TGCAGTTCTATCGAGGGCTACGAGCAGTACTTC
TRBJ2-7 TRBD2 TRBV29-1 NA CSVEATRGLAGEQYF TGCAGCGTTGAAGCTACGAGGGGACTAGCGGGTGAGCAGTACTTC
TRBJ2-3 NA TRBV5-1 NA CASSGARGTDTQYF TGCGCCAGCAGCGGGGCGCGGGGCACAGATACGCAGTATTTT
TRBJ2-3 TRBD2 TRBV2 NA CASSEGTSAGTDTQYF TGTGCCAGCAGCGAGGGGACTAGCGCCGGCACAGATACGCAGTATTTT
TRBJ2-7 NA TRBV7-2 NA CASSLSGAVYEQYF TGTGCCAGCAGCTTATCGGGGGCGGTCTACGAGCAGTACTTC
TRBJ1-1 NA TRBV7-3 NA CASSLRGGDTEAFF TGTGCCAGCAGCTTAAGGGGTGGGGACACTGAAGCTTTCTTT
TRBJ1-6 NA TRBV5-6 NA CASSLGRGVYNSPLHF TGTGCCAGCAGCTTGGGGCGTGGAGTCTATAATTCACCCCTCCACTTT
TRBJ2-5 NA TRBV5-4 NA CASSLGLGETQYF TGTGCCAGCAGCCTGGGGCTGGGGGAGACCCAGTACTTC
TRBJ1-1 NA TRBV28 NA CASSLERQGPPEAFF TGTGCCAGCAGTTTAGAGCGGCAGGGTCCTCCTGAAGCTTTCTTT
TRBJ2-5 NA TRBV11-2 NA CASSLDYGPRETQYF TGTGCCAGCAGCTTAGATTACGGCCCTCGAGAGACCCAGTACTTC
TRBJ2-3 NA TRBV2 NA CASREFRTDTQYF TGTGCCAGCAGGGAATTTCGCACAGATACGCAGTATTTT
TRBJ1-6 NA TRBV19 once CASSIPVRDNSPLHF TGTGCCAGTAGTATACCGGTCAGAGATAATTCACCCCTCCACTTT
TRBJ2-3 NA TRBV5-1 NA CASSLQGSSTDTQYF TGCGCCAGCAGCTTACAGGGATCTAGCACAGATACGCAGTATTTT
TRBJ2-3 TRBD1 TRBV18 NA CASSPYGSGTGGQDTQYF TGTGCCAGCTCACCGTACGGCTCCGGGACAGGGGGCCAAGATACGCAGTATTTT
TRBJ2-7 NA TRBV6-1 NA CASSEYGAASYEQYF TGTGCCAGCAGTGAATATGGGGCAGCCTCCTACGAGCAGTACTTC
TRBJ2-5 NA TRBV5-4 NA CASSLVGGIETQYF TGTGCCAGCAGCTTGGTCGGAGGAATAGAGACCCAGTACTTC
TRBJ1-2 NA TRBV7-2 NA CASSPLGAYYGYTF TGTGCCAGCAGCCCGCTGGGGGCGTACTATGGCTACACCTTC
TRBJ1-3 NA TRBV28 NA CASSPQRTTGNTIYF TGTGCCAGTAGCCCTCAACGAACGACTGGAAACACCATATATTTT